The source of this T cell receptor beta chain is a study of cytomegalovirus exposure and HLA in healthy donors. Study-wide points: Reportedly, cytomegalovirus status was diagnosed with high sensitivity and specificity. Researchers counted roughly 150 TCR beta chains as cytomegalovirus-associated.

Sequenced by immunoSEQ multiplex PCR; TCRdb stores in-frame clones only, minus some. The repertoire consists of more than 85,000 clones, with 85% to 95% occurring once and the leading ten covering roughly 0.89%. Points on this clone: Antigen unknown.

From germline, CDR1 is SGHVS and CDR2 FNYEAQ. This CDR3 has 15 residues. Trimming cost V 1 base and J 4 bases, with 13 bases left between them. The gene calls are TRBV7-6 and TRBJ1-2; D unclear. Source material: PBMCs. This TCR was sampled from a young woman in good health and CMV-seronegative. DNA of the CDR3: TGTGCCAGCAGCTTAGTTCCGGTCGAGGGCTATGGCTACACCTTC. Amino acids: CASSLVPVEGYGYTF.